This T cell receptor beta chain was obtained from a study of blood T cells in healthy people across ages. Whole-study context: T cells yielded about one barcoded beta molecule per two cells through template switching.

Combining a sample-barcoded 5' primer with a J-beta primer mix, a second PCR ran for 7 to 11 cycles. Paired-end reads containing CDR3 totaled no fewer than 3 million for each sample. TCRdb redid the calling of the 5' RACE reads with MiXCR, one entry per CDR3 protein. The sample consists of over 700,000 distinct CDR3 sequences, roughly 25% of them appearing once. Deletions cut 0 bases from V and 3 bases from J, with 11 bases between. The CDR3 contains 15 residues. Germline CDR1 MNHEY, CDR2 SVGEGT. The data were also submitted as part of a second study, on T cells of mothers and their children. That paper notes: All donors were healthy and Caucasian; they were a few mothers and their six children.

The TCR originated in a boy between 10 and 17 years old in good health. The source material was blood. The V and J genes are TRBV6-2 or TRBV6-3 and TRBJ2-5; D is ambiguous. CDR3 region: CASSYSSPRKETQYF. The CDR3 nucleotides are TGTGCCAGCAGTTACTCGAGCCCTAGAAAAGAGACCCAGTACTTC.